One and the same sample provided the 24 T cell receptor delta chains below, sequenced in a study of gamma-delta chains in newborns, infants, children. TCRdb re-called the reads via CATT. Among about 8,500 delta-chain clones listed, about 3.2% were seen once. Sample: blood. These receptors were collected from a child who was a newborn, infant or young child, either healthy, febrile or measles-vaccinated (not recorded which).

This clone is deemed medium-sized. The sample holds other DNA sequences that translate to the same CDR3. This sequence joins TRDV2 and TRDJ2; 7 nucleotides agree with TRDD3. The J segment lost 4 bases and the V segment lost 2 bases, leaving 3 bases of the junction unmatched. The CDR3 length is 14 residues. Per the germline V gene, CDR1 is GEAIGNYY and CDR2 is EKD. In nucleotides, the CDR3 is TGTGCCTGTGACAGGATACGCGGGACAGCACAACTCTTCTTT. As protein: CACDRIRGTAQLFF.

The sample holds a few counts of this clone. The chain is built from TRDV2 and TRDJ1; possibly TRDD3 for D (6 bases). The CDR3 consists of 16 residues. Looked up from germline, CDR1 is GEAIGNYY and CDR2 is EKD. The V end lost 0 bases, the J end lost 1 base, and 14 bases lay between the germline ends. CDR3 loop: CACDTVGGDFTDKLIF. CDR3 DNA: TGTGCCTGTGACACCGTGGGTGGGGATTTCACCGATAAACTCATCTTT.

This clone appeared a few times. This may be a read error: a much more frequent sequence differs by one nucleotide. Other nucleotide sequences in the sample specify the same CDR3. The V call is TRDV2, the J call TRDJ3; 10 nucleotides align to TRDD3. Germline CDR1 is GEAIGNYY and CDR2 is EKD. This CDR3 region has 18 residues. The CDR3 DNA reads TGTGCCTGTGACACTGGGGGATACTTCTCCTGGGACACCCGCCAGATGTTTTTC. Its protein is CACDTGGYFSWDTRQMFF.

By sample share, this clone is medium-sized. The same CDR3 is also encoded by other DNA sequences in this sample. The rearrangement joins TRDV2 to TRDJ3; 8 bases fit TRDD3. Germline V gives CDR1 GEAIGNYY, CDR2 EKD. The CDR3 totals 18 residues. With 0 bases clipped from V and 0 bases from J, the junction kept 3 bases outside the gene matches. The CDR3 sequence: CACDTVLGGSWDTRQMFF. Written as DNA, the CDR3 is TGTGCCTGTGACACCGTACTGGGGGGCTCCTGGGACACCCGACAGATGTTTTTC.

Concerning this clone itself: A much more abundant neighbour one base away suggests this may be a read error. Additional DNA sequences in this sample encode the identical CDR3. The chain uses TRDV2 and TRDJ3; TRDD3 matches 10 bases. CDR3 length equals 19 residues. The germline V gene has CDR1 GEAIGNYY and CDR2 EKD. After removal of 0 bases from V and 0 bases from J, the junction contained 4 bases not matched to a gene. Written as DNA, the CDR3 is TGTGCCTGTGACACCGTGGGGGATACTCGCTCCTGGGACACCCGACAGATGTTTTTC. It yields the protein CACDTVGDTRSWDTRQMFF.

This clone was counted only a few times. The chain combines TRDV3 with TRDJ3, with TRDD3 matching 9 bases. The CDR3 is 17 amino acids. J gave up 0 bases and V 3 bases, and 6 bases lay outside the gene matches. Germline loops: CDR1 TVYSNPD, CDR2 GDNSRS (reference sequence). The CDR3 reads CAFGTGGGSWDTRQMFF. CDR3 coding DNA: TGTGCCTTCGGTACTGGGGGAGGCTCCTGGGACACCCGACAGATGTTTTTC.

Only a few counts were recorded for this clone. A read error is possible here, since a much larger clone lies one base away. This chain joins TRDV2 and TRDJ1, with 12 nucleotides matching TRDD3. CDR3 length: 17 residues. Germline V gene data show CDR1 as GEAIGNYY and CDR2 as EKD. The CDR3 loop is CACDPLGDTSYTDRLIF. CDR3 coding DNA: TGTGCCTGTGACCCACTGGGGGATACATCGTACACCGATAGACTCATCTTT.

About this clone: Since a much larger clone is just one base distant, this may be a read error. The CDR3 bases are TGTGCCTGTGTCACCTACTGGGGGATATGGGACACCCGACAGATGTTTTTC. The encoded protein is CACVTYWGIWDTRQMFF. This chain connects TRDV2 to TRDJ3; 11 positions agree with TRDD3. Germline CDR1 reads GEAIGNYY; CDR2 reads EKD. This CDR3 region has 17 residues.

Regarding this clone: Given a much more abundant clone one base away, this may be a read error. Other DNA sequences in this specimen translate into the identical CDR3. The V call is TRDV2, the J call TRDJ2; 7 nucleotides align to TRDD3. The CDR3 is 19 amino acids. V was clipped by 7 bases and J by 0 bases; unmatched bases: 19. The germline V gene has CDR1 GEAIGNYY and CDR2 EKD. The CDR3 nucleotides read TGTGCCTGCGACCCCGTACTGGGGCCCAGAGGAGCTTTGACAGCACAACTCTTCTTT. Protein product: CACDPVLGPRGALTAQLFF.

In its sample, this clone ranks as medium-sized (0.01 to 0.1%). V gene TRDV2 combines with J gene TRDJ1; D unclear. CDR1 is GEAIGNYY and CDR2 is EKD in the germline V gene. The CDR3 contains 13 residues. Trimming left V 3 bases short and J 0 bases short, with 7 bases between. CDR3 DNA sequence: TGTGCCTGTGACCACTCACACACCGATAAACTCATCTTT. Protein product: CACDHSHTDKLIF.

As regards this clone: One base away lies a much larger clone, so this may be a sequencing read error. The sample carries other DNA sequences with the same CDR3. The chain couples TRDV2 to TRDJ3, with TRDD3 matching 12 bases. V was pared by 0 bases and J by 0 bases, with 5 bases of the junction left unmatched. The CDR3 is 20 residues long. Per the germline V gene, CDR1 is GEAIGNYY and CDR2 is EKD. CDR3 sequence: CACDTVLGDTRSWDTRQMFF. For the CDR3, the DNA is TGTGCCTGTGACACCGTACTGGGGGATACCCGCTCCTGGGACACCCGACAGATGTTTTTC.

The V call is TRDV2, the J call TRDJ3; 9 nucleotides line up with TRDD3. Because TCRdb records no J gene, it was assigned here through a match of the DNA to germline. After removal of 0 bases from V and 0 bases from J, the junction contained 8 bases not matched to a gene. CDR1 is GEAIGNYY and CDR2 is EKD in the germline V gene. The CDR3 is 20 amino acids. The CDR3 nucleotides are TGTGCCTGTGACACCGGCGGGGGGATACCCAGCTCCTGGGACACCCGACAGATGTTTTTC. This sequence encodes CACDTGGGIPSSWDTRQMFF.

Points on this clone: One end of the junction is discordant with germline, which a read error may explain. The chain has TRDV2 and TRDJ2; TRDD3 matches at 7 bases. The CDR3 runs to 18 residues. Looked up from germline, CDR1 is GEAIGNYY and CDR2 is EKD. The chain's CDR3 is CAFDRLGDMTTVTAQLFF. The CDR3 nucleotides are TGTGCCTTTGACAGATTAGGGGATATGACCACTGTGACAGCACAACTCTTCTTT.

Worth noting for this clone: A junction boundary mismatches the germline segment, possibly from a read error. This chain joins TRDV2 and TRDJ3, with TRDD3 matching 13 bases. Germline V lookup: CDR1 GEAIGNYY, CDR2 EKD. The CDR3 extends over 18 amino acids. CDR3 sequence reads: CACNTGGYASWDTRQTFF. DNA of the CDR3: TGTGCCTGTAACACTGGGGGATACGCGTCCTGGGACACCCGACAGACGTTTTTC.

Within the sample, this clone is medium-sized. The sample holds other DNA sequences that translate to the same CDR3. The V and J genes are TRDV2 and TRDJ3; TRDD3 matches 11 bases. This CDR3 contains 18 residues. V was pared by 4 bases and J by 2 bases, with 6 bases of the junction left unmatched. CDR1 is GEAIGNYY and CDR2 is EKD in the germline V gene. Here the CDR3 DNA reads TGTGCCTGTGATAAGGTACTGGGGGATACCTGGGACACCCGACAGATGTTTTTC. Amino acid sequence: CACDKVLGDTWDTRQMFF.

This clone was counted only a few times. It may be a read error: a sequence one base away is much more abundant. The sample carries other DNA sequences with the same CDR3. CDR3 coding DNA: TGTGCCTGTGACACCGTGGCATTGGGGGACACCGATAAACTCATCTTT. As protein: CACDTVALGDTDKLIF. The chain carries TRDV2 and TRDJ1; D may be TRDD3 (6 bases). Deletions cut 0 bases from V and 0 bases from J, with 13 bases between. This CDR3 region has 16 residues. Germline V gives CDR1 GEAIGNYY, CDR2 EKD.

In its sample, this clone is medium-sized. Other DNA variants within this sample encode the same CDR3. CDR3 coding DNA: TGTGCCTGTGACACCGGGGACACCGATAAACTCATCTTT. It codes for CACDTGDTDKLIF. This sequence joins TRDV2 and TRDJ1; the D is unclear. Germline-derived CDR1 and CDR2 are GEAIGNYY and EKD. V was shortened by 0 bases and J by 0 bases, with 4 bases between the two germline ends. This CDR3 is built from 13 residues.

With respect to this clone: Given a far larger clone just one base away, this is likely a sequencing read error. This sample includes further DNA sequences coding for the same CDR3. The genes are TRDV2 and TRDJ3; TRDD3 aligns across 9 bases. The J gene, left out of TCRdb, was set here by checking the DNA against germline. In germline, CDR1 is GEAIGNYY, CDR2 EKD. The CDR3 runs to 20 residues. Unmatched junction bases numbered 11, after V lost 3 bases and J lost 0 bases. Here the CDR3 DNA reads TGTGCCTGTGACGGGGTGCTGGGGGATCGGAGCTCCTGGGACACCCGACAGATGTTTTTC. Translating it yields CACDGVLGDRSSWDTRQMFF.

By its share, this clone is medium-sized. This chain links TRDV2 with TRDJ3; no clear D. The ends were cut back, 0 bases at V and 0 bases at J, with 8 bases in the middle. There are 17 residues in the CDR3. Germline-derived CDR1 and CDR2 are GEAIGNYY and EKD. The CDR3 is CACDTWTHSWDTRQMFF. The CDR3 coding sequence is TGTGCCTGTGACACCTGGACCCACTCCTGGGACACCCGACAGATGTTTTTC.

This clone is medium-sized (0.01 to 0.1%). The V and J genes are TRDV2 and TRDJ1, with 9 nucleotides matching TRDD3. V shed 1 base and J 0 bases; nucleotides not matched to a gene: 2. Germline lookup yields CDR1 GEAIGNYY and CDR2 EKD. The CDR3 loop spans 15 amino acids. CDR3 sequence: CACDTLGEYTDKLIF. CDR3 in DNA: TGTGCCTGTGACACACTGGGGGAATACACCGATAAACTCATCTTT.

A few counts support this clone. This could be a read error, since a much larger clone is one nucleotide away. The V and J genes are TRDV2 and TRDJ3; 12 bases fit TRDD3. Germline V gives CDR1 GEAIGNYY, CDR2 EKD. The CDR3 is made up of 20 amino acids. V dropped 3 bases and J dropped 0; count of bases not matched to a gene: 8. DNA for the CDR3: TGTGCCTGTGACCCACTGGGGGATACCAAAAGCTCCTGGGACACCCGACAGATGTTTTTC. This translates into CACDPLGDTKSSWDTRQMFF.

The sample holds a few counts of this clone. The TCRdb protein comes from a much larger clone and disagrees with this DNA's translation at residue 4, likely due to a read error; the protein given here is derived from the DNA. The V and J genes are TRDV2 and TRDJ3, with 9 positions matching TRDD3. Losses at the gene ends were 5 bases for V and 0 bases for J; bases not matched to a gene: 7. Germline lookup yields CDR1 GEAIGNYY and CDR2 EKD. This CDR3 spans 18 amino acids. This chain's CDR3 is CACGTGGPSSWDTRQMFF. The CDR3, as DNA: TGTGCCTGTGGCACTGGGGGACCCAGCTCCTGGGACACCCGACAGATGTTTTTC.

This clone was detected ten times or more. The chain employs TRDV2 and TRDJ1; 7 bases map to TRDD3. The junction had 10 bases not matched to a gene; V was cut back by 3 bases and J by 1 base. This CDR3 is built from 16 residues. Germline CDR1 is GEAIGNYY and CDR2 is EKD. For the CDR3, the DNA is TGTGCCTGTGACGTACTGGGGATAGTCGGCACCGATAAACTCATCTTT. This codes for CACDVLGIVGTDKLIF.

This clone is deemed medium-sized. The chain employs TRDV2 and TRDJ3, with 7 bases matching TRDD3. CDR3 length equals 18 residues. CDR1 and CDR2 (germline): GEAIGNYY, EKD. Losses at the gene ends were 0 bases for V and 0 bases for J; bases not matched to a gene: 4. The CDR3 loop is CACDTADTSSWDTRQMFF. CDR3 DNA: TGTGCCTGTGACACCGCGGATACGAGCTCCTGGGACACCCGACAGATGTTTTTC.